The T cell receptor (beta chain) under discussion was sequenced for a study of radiotherapy plus CTLA-4 blockade in lung cancer. The table came from immunoSEQ multiplex PCR; TCRdb's copy has only in-frame clones and leaves some out. Of 84,000 or so clones listed, approximately 82% were seen once; the top ten hold about 14%. Germline CDR1 reads SGHVS; CDR2 reads FQNEAQ. The CDR3 spans 16 residues. The germline V and J ends were trimmed by 5 bases and 2 bases, with 15 bases remaining between them. The genes are TRBV7-8 and TRBJ2-2; D is perhaps TRBD2 (5 bases). The sequencing used peripheral blood, collected from a patient treated with radiotherapy plus ipilimumab. This TCR came from a human donor with non-small cell lung cancer that progressed on radiotherapy plus ipilimumab. For the CDR3, the DNA is TGTGCCAGCAGCACAAAATGGACTTCCAACACCGGGGAGCTGTTTTTT. Protein product: CASSTKWTSNTGELFF.